This T cell receptor beta chain was documented in a study of glioma-infiltrating T cells. Study observations and caveats: Non-neoplastic patients had below-expected tissue-blood divergence, while all gliomas exceeded expectation. Very few CDR3 sequences were shared between tissue and blood.

TCR alpha and beta CDR3 regions were amplified from RNA using iRepertoire nested multiplex PCR. Input was about 85-400 ng of tissue mRNA or PBMC total RNA. Each CDR3 protein gets one entry after TCRdb re-called the multiplex PCR reads with MiXCR. Of some 180,000 distinct CDR3 sequences in the sample, more than 30% were seen once. From germline, CDR1 is DFQATT and CDR2 SNEGSKA (reference sequence). This CDR3 is 15 amino acids long. With V trimmed by 5 bases and J by 0 bases, 8 bases remained unmatched. This clonotype was detected many times. The antigen remains unidentified. Sequencing was carried out using glioma tissue, nonneoplastic brain tissue, or PBMCs (not recorded which). The chain employs TRBV20-1 and TRBJ2-7; TRBD1 aligns across 9 bases. This receptor was identified in a human donor with low-grade glioma or glioblastoma, undergoing nonglioma brain surgery, or in good health (not recorded which). The CDR3 here is CSAHPGTGISYEQYF. CDR3 DNA: TGCAGTGCTCACCCCGGGACAGGGATCTCCTACGAGCAGTACTTC.